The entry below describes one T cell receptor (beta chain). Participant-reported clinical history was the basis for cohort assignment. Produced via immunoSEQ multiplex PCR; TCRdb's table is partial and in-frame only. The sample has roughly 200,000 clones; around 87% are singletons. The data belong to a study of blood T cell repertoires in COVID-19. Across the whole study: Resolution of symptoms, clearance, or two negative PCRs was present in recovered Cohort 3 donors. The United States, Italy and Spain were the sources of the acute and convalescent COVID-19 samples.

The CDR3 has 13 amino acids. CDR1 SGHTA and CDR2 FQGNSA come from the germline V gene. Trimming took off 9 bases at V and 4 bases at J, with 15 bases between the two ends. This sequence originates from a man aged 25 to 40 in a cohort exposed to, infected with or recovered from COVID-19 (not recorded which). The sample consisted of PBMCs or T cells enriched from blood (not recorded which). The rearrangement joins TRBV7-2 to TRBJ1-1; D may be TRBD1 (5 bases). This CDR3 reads CASDQGVGTEAFF. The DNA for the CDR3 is TGTGCCAGTGACCAGGGTGTGGGCACTGAAGCTTTCTTT.